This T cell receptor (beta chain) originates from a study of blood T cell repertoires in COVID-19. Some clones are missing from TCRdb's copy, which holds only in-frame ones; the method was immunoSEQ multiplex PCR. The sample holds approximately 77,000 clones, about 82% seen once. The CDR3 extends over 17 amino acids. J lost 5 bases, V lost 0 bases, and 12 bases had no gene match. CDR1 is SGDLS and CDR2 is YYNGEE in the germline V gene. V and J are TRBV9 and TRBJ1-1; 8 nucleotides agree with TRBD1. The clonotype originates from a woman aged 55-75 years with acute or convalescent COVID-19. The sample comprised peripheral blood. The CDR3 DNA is TGTGCCAGCAGCGTAGTAAGGGACACTCACAGGGGGACTGAAGCTTTCTTT. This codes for CASSVVRDTHRGTEAFF. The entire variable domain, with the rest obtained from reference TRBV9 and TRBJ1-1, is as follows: DSGVTQTPKHLITATGQRVTLRCSPRSGDLSVYWYQQSLDQGLQFLIQYYNGEERAKGNILERFSAQQFPDLHSELNLSSLELGDSALYFCASSVVRDTHRGTEAFFGQGTRLTVV.